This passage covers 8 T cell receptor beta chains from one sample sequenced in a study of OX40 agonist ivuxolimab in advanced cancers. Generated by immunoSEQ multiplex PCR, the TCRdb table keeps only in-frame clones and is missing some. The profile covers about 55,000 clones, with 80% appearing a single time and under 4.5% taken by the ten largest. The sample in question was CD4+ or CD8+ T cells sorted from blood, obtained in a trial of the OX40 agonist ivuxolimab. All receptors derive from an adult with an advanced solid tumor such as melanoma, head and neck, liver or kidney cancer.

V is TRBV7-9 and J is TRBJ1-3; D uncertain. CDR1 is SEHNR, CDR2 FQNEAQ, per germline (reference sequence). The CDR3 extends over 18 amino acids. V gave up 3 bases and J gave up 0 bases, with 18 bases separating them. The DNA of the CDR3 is TGTGCCAGCAGCTTCGGCTCGGGGTCCACGGGCTCTGGAAACACCATATATTTT. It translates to CASSFGSGSTGSGNTIYF.

CDR3 region: CASSLWENTEAFF. DNA of the CDR3: TGCGCCAGCAGCTTGTGGGAGAACACTGAAGCTTTCTTT. The gene calls are TRBV5-1 and TRBJ1-1; no firm D call. V was shortened by 1 base and J by 1 base, with 5 bases between the two germline ends. Per germline, CDR1 SGHRS and CDR2 YFSETQ. This CDR3 has 13 residues.

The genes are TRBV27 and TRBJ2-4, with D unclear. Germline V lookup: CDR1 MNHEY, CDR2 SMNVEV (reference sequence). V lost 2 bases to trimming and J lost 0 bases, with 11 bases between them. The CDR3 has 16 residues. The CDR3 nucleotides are TGTGCCAGCAGTTTAGGTCGATACTTAGCCAAAAACATTCAGTACTTC. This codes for CASSLGRYLAKNIQYF.

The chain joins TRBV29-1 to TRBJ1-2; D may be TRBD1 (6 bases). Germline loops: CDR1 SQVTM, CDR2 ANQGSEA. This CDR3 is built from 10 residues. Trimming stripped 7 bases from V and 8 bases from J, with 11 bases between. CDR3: CSARGSGYTF. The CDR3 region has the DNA TGCAGCGCCAGGGGTAGCGGCTACACCTTC. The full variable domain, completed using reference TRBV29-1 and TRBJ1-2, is SAVISQKPSRDICQRGTSLTIQCQVDSQVTMMFWYRQQPGQSLTLIATANQGSEATYESGFVIDKFPISRPNLTFSTLTVSNMSPEDSSIYLCSARGSGYTFGSGTRLTVV.

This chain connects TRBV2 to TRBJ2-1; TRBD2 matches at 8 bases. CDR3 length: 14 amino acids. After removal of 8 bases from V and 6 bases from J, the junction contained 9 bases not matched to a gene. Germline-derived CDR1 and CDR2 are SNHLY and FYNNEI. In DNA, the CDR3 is TGTGCCAGCGTGGTAGCGGGGTGGGCCAATGAGCAGTTCTTC. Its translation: CASVVAGWANEQFF.

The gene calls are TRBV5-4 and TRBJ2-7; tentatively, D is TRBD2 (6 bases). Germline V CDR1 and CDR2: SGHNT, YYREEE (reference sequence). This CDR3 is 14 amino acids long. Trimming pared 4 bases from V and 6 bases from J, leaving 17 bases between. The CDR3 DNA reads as TGTGCCAGCAGCCCGGAGGGCCTAGCGACCGAGCAGTACTTC. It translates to CASSPEGLATEQYF.

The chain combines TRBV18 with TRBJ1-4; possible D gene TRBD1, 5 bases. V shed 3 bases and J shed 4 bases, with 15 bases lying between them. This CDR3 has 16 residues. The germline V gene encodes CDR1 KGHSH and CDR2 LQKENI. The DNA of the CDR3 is TGTGCCAGCTCACCTTCTCTACAGGAGCATAATGAAAAACTGTTTTTT. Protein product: CASSPSLQEHNEKLFF.

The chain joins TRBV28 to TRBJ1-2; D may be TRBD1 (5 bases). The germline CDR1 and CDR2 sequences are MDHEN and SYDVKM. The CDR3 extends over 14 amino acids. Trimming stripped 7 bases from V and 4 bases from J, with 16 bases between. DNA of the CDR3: TGTGCCAGCACGATGAGGGGACCCAGCTATGGCTACACCTTC. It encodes CASTMRGPSYGYTF.